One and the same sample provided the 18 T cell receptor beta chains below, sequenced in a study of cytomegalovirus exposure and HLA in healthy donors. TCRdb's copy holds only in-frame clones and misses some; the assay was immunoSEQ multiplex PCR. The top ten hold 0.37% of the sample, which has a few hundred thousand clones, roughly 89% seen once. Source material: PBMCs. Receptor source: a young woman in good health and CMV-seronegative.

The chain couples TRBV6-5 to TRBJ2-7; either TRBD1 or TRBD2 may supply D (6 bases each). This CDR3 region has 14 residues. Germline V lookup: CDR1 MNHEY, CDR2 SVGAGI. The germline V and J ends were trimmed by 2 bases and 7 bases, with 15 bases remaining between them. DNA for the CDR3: TGTGCCAGCAGTTACAGCCCCCTAGGGGGGGAGCAGTACGTC. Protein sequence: CASSYSPLGGEQYV.

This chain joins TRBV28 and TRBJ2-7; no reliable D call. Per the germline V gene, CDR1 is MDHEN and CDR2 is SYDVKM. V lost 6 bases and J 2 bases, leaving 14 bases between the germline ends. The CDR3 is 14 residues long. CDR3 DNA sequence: TGTGCCAGCAGCGCCCCTAGTTCCCCCTACGAGCAGTACGTC. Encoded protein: CASSAPSSPYEQYV.

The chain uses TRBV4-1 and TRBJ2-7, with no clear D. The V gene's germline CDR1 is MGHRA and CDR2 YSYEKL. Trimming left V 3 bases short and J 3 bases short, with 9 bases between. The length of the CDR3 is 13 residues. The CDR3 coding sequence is TGCGCCAGCAGCCAGACCTCAGGCTACGAGCAGTACGTC. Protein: CASSQTSGYEQYV.

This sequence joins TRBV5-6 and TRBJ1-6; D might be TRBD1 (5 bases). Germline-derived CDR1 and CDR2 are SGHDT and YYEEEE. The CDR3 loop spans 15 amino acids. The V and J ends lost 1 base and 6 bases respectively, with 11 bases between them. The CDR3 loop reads CASSLWGVGNSPLHF. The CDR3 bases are TGTGCCAGCAGCTTGTGGGGGGTGGGTAATTCACCCCTCCACTTT.

CDR3 protein: CASSPGTSGYNTDTQYF. As DNA, the CDR3 is TGTGCCAGCAGTCCCGGGACTAGCGGATATAACACAGATACGCAGTATTTT. The rearrangement links TRBV28 to TRBJ2-3; 11 bases agree with TRBD2. The V and J ends lost 5 bases and 2 bases, in that order; junction bases with no gene match: 9. Germline CDR1 reads MDHEN; CDR2 reads SYDVKM. The CDR3 totals 17 residues.

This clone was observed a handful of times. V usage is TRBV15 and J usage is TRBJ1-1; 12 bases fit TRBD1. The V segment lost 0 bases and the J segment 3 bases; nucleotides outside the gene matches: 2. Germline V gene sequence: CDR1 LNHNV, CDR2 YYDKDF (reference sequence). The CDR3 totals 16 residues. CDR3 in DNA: TGTGCCACCAGCAGAGAGGGACAGGGGGCGGACACTGAAGCTTTCTTT. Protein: CATSREGQGADTEAFF. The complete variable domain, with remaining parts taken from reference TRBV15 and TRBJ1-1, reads DAMVIQNPRYQVTQFGKPVTLSCSQTLNHNVMYWYQQKSSQAPKLLFHYYDKDFNNEADTPDNFQSRRPNTSFCFLDIRSPGLGDTAMYLCATSREGQGADTEAFFGQGTRLTVV.

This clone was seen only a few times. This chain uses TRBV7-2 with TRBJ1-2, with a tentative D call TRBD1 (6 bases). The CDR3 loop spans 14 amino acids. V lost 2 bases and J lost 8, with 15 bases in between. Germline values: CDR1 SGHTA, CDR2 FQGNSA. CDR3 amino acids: CASSLNQSGGGYTF. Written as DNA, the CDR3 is TGTGCCAGCAGCTTAAATCAGAGTGGGGGCGGCTACACCTTC.

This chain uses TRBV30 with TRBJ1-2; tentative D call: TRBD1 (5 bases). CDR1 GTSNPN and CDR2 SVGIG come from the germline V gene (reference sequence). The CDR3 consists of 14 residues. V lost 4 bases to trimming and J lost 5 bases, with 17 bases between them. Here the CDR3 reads CAWKVPGTGYGYTF. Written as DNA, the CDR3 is TGTGCCTGGAAAGTCCCAGGTACAGGATATGGCTACACCTTC.

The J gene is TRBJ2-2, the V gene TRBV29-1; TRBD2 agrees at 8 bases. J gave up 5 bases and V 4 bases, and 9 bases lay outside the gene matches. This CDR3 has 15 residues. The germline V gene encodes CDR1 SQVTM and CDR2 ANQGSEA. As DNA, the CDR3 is TGCAGCGTTGTTGTTAGCGGGATTCTAACCGGGGAGCTGTTTTTT. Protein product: CSVVVSGILTGELFF.

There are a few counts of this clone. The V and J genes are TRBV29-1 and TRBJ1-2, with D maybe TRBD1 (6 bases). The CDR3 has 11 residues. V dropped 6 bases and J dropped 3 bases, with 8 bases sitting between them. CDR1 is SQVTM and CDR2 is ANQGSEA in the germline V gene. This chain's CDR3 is CSVWTDYGYTF. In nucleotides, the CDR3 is TGCAGCGTGTGGACAGACTATGGCTACACCTTC.

In DNA form, the CDR3 reads TGCAGCGTTGAAGGAGAGTCTACAGGTCATGGCTACACCTTC. Amino acid sequence: CSVEGESTGHGYTF. The V and J genes are TRBV29-1 and TRBJ1-2, with TRBD1 as a possible D gene (5 bases). Looked up from germline, CDR1 is SQVTM and CDR2 is ANQGSEA. V shed 1 base and J shed 6 bases, with 15 bases lying between them. The CDR3 length is 14 residues.

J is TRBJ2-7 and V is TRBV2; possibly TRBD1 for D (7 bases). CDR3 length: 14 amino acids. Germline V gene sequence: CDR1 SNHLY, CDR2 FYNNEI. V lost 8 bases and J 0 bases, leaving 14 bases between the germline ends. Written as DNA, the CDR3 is TGTGCCAGCCGGGCGGGACAGAACTCCTACGAGCAGTACTTC. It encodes CASRAGQNSYEQYF.

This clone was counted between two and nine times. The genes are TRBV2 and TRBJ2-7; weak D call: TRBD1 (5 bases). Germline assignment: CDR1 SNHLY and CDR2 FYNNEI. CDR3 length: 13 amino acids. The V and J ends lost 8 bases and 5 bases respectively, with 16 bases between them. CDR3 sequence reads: CASEGLGLNEQYF. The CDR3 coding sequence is TGTGCCAGCGAAGGCCTGGGGCTTAACGAGCAGTACTTC. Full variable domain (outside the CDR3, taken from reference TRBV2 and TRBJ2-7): EPEVTQTPSHQVTQMGQEVILRCVPISNHLYFYWYRQILGQKVEFLVSFYNNEISEKSEIFDDQFSVERPDGSNFTLKIRSTKLEDSAMYFCASEGLGLNEQYFGPGTRLTVT.

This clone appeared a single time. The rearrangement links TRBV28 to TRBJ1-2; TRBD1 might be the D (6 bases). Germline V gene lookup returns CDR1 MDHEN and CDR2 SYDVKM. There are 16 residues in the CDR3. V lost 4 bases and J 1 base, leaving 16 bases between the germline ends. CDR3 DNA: TGTGCCAGCAGTTACCCGTGGGGGGGCCATAACTATGGCTACACCTTC. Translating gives CASSYPWGGHNYGYTF.

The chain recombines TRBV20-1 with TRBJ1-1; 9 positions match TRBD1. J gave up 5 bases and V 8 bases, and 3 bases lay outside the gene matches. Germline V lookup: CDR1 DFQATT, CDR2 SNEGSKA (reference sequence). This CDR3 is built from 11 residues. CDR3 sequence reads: CSYRGRTEAFF. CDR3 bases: TGCAGTTACAGGGGGCGGACTGAAGCTTTCTTT.

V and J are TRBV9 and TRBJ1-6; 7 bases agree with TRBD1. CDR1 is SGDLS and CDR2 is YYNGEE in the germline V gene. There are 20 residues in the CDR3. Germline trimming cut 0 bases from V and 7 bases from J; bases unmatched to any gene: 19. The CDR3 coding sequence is TGTGCCAGCAGCGTAGAACTTTCTGGAGGACCCAGGGGGATAAATTCACCCCTCCACTTT. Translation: CASSVELSGGPRGINSPLHF.

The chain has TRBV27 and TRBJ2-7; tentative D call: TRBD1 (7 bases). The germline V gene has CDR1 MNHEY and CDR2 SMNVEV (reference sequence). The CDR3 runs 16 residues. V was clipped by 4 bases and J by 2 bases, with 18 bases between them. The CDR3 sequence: CASSSSTGEVPYEQYF. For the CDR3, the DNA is TGTGCCAGCAGTTCCTCTACAGGGGAGGTTCCCTACGAGCAGTACTTC.

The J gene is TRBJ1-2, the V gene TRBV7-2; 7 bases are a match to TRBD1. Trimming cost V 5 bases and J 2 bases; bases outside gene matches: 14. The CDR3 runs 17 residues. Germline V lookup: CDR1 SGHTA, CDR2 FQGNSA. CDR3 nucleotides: TGTGCCAGCAGCCCCGCCCCTTGGCAGGGGGAAAACTATGGCTACACCTTC. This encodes CASSPAPWQGENYGYTF.